Reported below is one T cell receptor beta chain. There are a few counts of this clonotype. Its target antigen remains unknown. Qualities for individual bases were not recorded, and no much larger clone is one base off. These data belong to a study of identical twins listed by TCRdb under 2016. Study-wide context: To test whether fetal clonotypes persist, this study deep-sequenced TCR alpha and beta repertoires from monozygotic twins, from unrelated adults of various ages, and from cord blood. To rule out contamination, the twin experiments were replicated at different times with different library preparation protocols. The paper as a whole reports these results and caveats: Because the same donors could not be followed over many years, conclusions were based on cross-sectional statistical analysis. In monozygotic twins, recombination models systematically underestimated out-of-frame TCR alpha sharing, but the models matched the sharing seen between unrelated individuals. Fewer insertions were carried by abundant cord blood beta clonotypes, a similar but weaker trend appeared in young adult naive repertoires, and no such trend appeared in memory repertoires. Zero-insertion analyses could be partly confounded by invariant T cells such as MAIT and iNKT, though diverse VJ usage argued against such confounding for most clonotypes. Compared with coincidental sharing between unrelated individuals, out-of-frame TCR alpha sequences shared between twins had an excess of sequences with low generation probability. Excess twin sharing in beta out-of-frame sequences was weaker because fewer shared sequences lowered the signal-to-noise ratio.

Every donor in the study was a healthy Caucasian. The twin cohort comprised three pairs of female monozygotic twins, all aged roughly 18 to 29 years. Positive isolation kits from Invitrogen were used to isolate the CD4+ and CD8+ T cell populations. CDR1 is given as DFQATT and CDR2 as SNEGSKA, both from the germline V gene (reference sequence). Cut back by 4 bases and 5 bases, the V and J ends lie 12 bases apart. The CDR3 spans 12 residues, from the cysteine through the phenylalanine. The kept DNA is CDR3 alone, 36 bases in frame from the first base. The library was made by 5' RACE. Sequencer: Illumina HiSeq 2000. A universal primer binding site was added through template switching, and the final cDNA carried a unique molecular identifier so that TCR cDNA molecules could be counted accurately. Specific primers in the conserved constant-segment region were used to synthesize first-strand cDNA for the TCR alpha and beta chains. Each cDNA library was double barcoded, with a SMART-Mk sample barcode plus Illumina barcodes, to control for contamination. Two successive PCR steps introduced TruSeq adapter sequences along with Illumina sample barcodes. The TCR alpha and beta cDNA libraries were sequenced on the Illumina HiSeq platform using custom primers. In the original analysis: Unique molecular identifiers were extracted from raw reads with MiGEC, and CDR3 positions were determined with MiXCR. For each individual, recombination models were inferred using an EM algorithm with the repgenHMM and IGoR tools. The tcR package in R was used for shared clonotype analysis, with sharing normalized by the product of cloneset sizes. To study raw recombination free of thymic and clonal selection effects, out-of-frame nonproductive sequences were analyzed. TCRdb reworked the public reads: Q25 trimming with fastp, MiXCR clone assembly, productive beta chains retained. For every CDR3 protein sequence, its rows merge into one entry that carries the most common genes and DNA. The V and J calls and clone size come from TCRdb's table, not from the authors' own analysis. The sample records around 340,000 distinct CDR3 sequences, about 12% of which are singletons. The top ten hold 7.2% of the sample.

These data were likewise used in another study, on yellow fever vaccine responses in identical twins. The second publication reports: According to the authors, the vaccine-induced T cell response in identical twins seemed to be partly convergent and partly specific to each individual. The study precisely tracked vaccine-responding T cell clones in identical twins.

Specimen: CD8+ T cells sorted from blood. This receptor was identified in a woman between 18 and 30 years old in good health. The chain is encoded by TRBV20-1 joined to TRBJ2-7; there is no confident call for the D gene. The DNA sequence is given as TGCAGTGCTAAGGATATCTTGGACGAGCAGTACTTC. It is translated as CSAKDILDEQYF.